This T cell receptor beta chain was documented in a study of cytomegalovirus exposure and HLA in healthy donors. About this clone: The antigen remains unidentified.

Study-level findings and limits: Within an earlier analysis, most TCR beta V segments proved productive either about 87% or about 30% of the time. CMV serostatus stood as the only immune exposure information on hand. There were some V segments, including TRBV6-2 and TRBV6-3, excluded as indistinguishable.

Researchers ran the PCR with 60 Vbeta and 13 Jbeta primers. Sequencing used immunoSEQ multiplex PCR; TCRdb keeps in-frame clones, though not all of them. The sample yields fewer than 250,000 clones, approximately 80% seen once. CDR1 is SSHAT, CDR2 FNYEAQ, per germline (reference sequence). The CDR3 extends over 14 amino acids. V was clipped by 5 bases and J by 7 bases, with 18 bases between them. The gene calls are TRBV7-7 and TRBJ2-7; weak D call: TRBD1 (5 bases). The source material was PBMCs. The sequence came from a woman aged 50 to 60 in good health and CMV-seropositive. CDR3 protein: CASSPDPQGYEQYF. The CDR3 DNA is TGTGCCAGCAGCCCAGATCCCCAGGGTTATGAGCAGTACTTC.